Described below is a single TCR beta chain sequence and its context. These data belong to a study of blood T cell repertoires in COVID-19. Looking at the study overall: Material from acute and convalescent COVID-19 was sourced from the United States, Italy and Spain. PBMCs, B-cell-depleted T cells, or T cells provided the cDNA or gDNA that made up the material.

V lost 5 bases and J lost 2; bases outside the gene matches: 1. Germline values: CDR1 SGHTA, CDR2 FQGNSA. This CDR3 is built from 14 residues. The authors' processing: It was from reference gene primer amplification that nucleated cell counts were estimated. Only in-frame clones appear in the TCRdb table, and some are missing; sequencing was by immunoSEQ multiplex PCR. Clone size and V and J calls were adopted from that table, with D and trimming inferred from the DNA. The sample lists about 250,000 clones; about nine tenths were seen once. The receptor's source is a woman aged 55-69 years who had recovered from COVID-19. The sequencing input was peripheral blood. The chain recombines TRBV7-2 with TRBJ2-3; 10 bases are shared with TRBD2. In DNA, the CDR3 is TGTGCCAGCAGCACTAGCGGGATCACAGATACGCAGTATTTT. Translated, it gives CASSTSGITDTQYF.